This TCR beta chain was observed in a study of shared clonotypes between healthy human individuals. Worth noting for this clone: Its antigen is not identified. The same CDR3 is also encoded by other DNA sequences in this sample.

The length of the CDR3 is 14 residues. Germline CDR1 is ENHRY and CDR2 is SYGVKD. Trimming removed 0 bases at V and 0 bases at J, with 6 bases between. The donors were all Caucasian adults (living in Nashville, Tennessee). Generated by immunoSEQ multiplex PCR, the TCRdb table keeps only in-frame clones and is missing some. The sample includes a few million clones, roughly 95% seen only once; the top ten take approximately 0.13%. Study-level findings and limits: As a rule, naive subsets had a larger estimated richness than memory subsets. For naive CD4 cells, approximately 4.7% of clonotypes were shared across a handful of donors.

The sequenced sample was naive CD4+ T cells sorted from blood. As to subset: CD45RA+ positively selected. The TCR was taken from a man younger than 35 in good health. The rearrangement links TRBV10-3 to TRBJ2-7; the D is unclear. The CDR3 here is CAISESDSSYEQYF. The DNA for the CDR3 is TGTGCCATCAGTGAGTCCGATAGCTCCTACGAGCAGTACTTC.